One and the same sample provided the 10 T cell receptor beta chains below, sequenced in a study of blood T cell repertoires in COVID-19. Measured with immunoSEQ multiplex PCR; TCRdb has only the in-frame clones, and not every one. Among approximately 200,000 clones listed, 90% were seen once. Sequencing input: PBMCs or T cells enriched from blood (not recorded which). The receptors here all came from a man aged 25-45 years who had recovered from COVID-19.

This sequence joins TRBV27 and TRBJ2-1, with D maybe TRBD1 (6 bases). CDR1 is MNHEY, CDR2 SMNVEV, per germline (reference sequence). V gave up 5 bases and J gave up 0 bases, with 11 bases separating them. The CDR3 sequence is 15 residues long. The CDR3 loop is CASSPTGSSYNEQFF. The CDR3 DNA reads TGTGCCAGCAGTCCGACAGGAAGCTCCTACAATGAGCAGTTCTTC.

The genes are TRBV6-6 and TRBJ2-3; 12 bases agree with TRBD2. Trimming cost V 5 bases and J 5 bases; bases outside gene matches: 11. This CDR3 contains 17 residues. Germline V gene sequence: CDR1 MNHNY, CDR2 SVGAGI (reference sequence). The CDR3, as DNA: TGTGCCAGCAGTCTAAGAAGCCTAGCGGGGGGGAGAGATACGCAGTATTTT. Protein: CASSLRSLAGGRDTQYF.

V and J are TRBV11-2 and TRBJ2-1; the match to TRBD1 covers 7 bases. V lost 5 bases, J lost 0 bases, and 7 bases stayed unmatched. The germline V gene encodes CDR1 SGHAT and CDR2 FQNNGV. This CDR3 is built from 16 residues. The CDR3 DNA reads TGTGCCAGCAGCGCACAGGGGCAGAGCTCCTACAATGAGCAGTTCTTC. Translating gives CASSAQGQSSYNEQFF. Full variable domain (rest looked up from reference TRBV11-2 and TRBJ2-1): EAGVAQSPRYKIIEKRQSVAFWCNPISGHATLYWYQQILGQGPKLLIQFQNNGVVDDSQLPKDRFSAERLKGVDSTLKIQPAKLEDSAVYLCASSAQGQSSYNEQFFGPGTRLTVL.

This chain joins TRBV7-2 and TRBJ2-1, with TRBD1 as a possible D gene (6 bases). Per germline, CDR1 SGHTA and CDR2 FQGNSA. The V and J ends lost 3 bases and 4 bases respectively, with 7 bases between them. The CDR3 covers 13 residues. This chain's CDR3 is CASSLQGYNEQFF. CDR3 coding DNA: TGTGCCAGCAGCTTGCAGGGGTACAATGAGCAGTTCTTC.

The V and J genes are TRBV4-3 and TRBJ1-2; 7 bases are a match to TRBD1. The junction had 6 bases not matched to a gene; V was cut back by 2 bases and J by 3 bases. The V gene's germline CDR1 is LGHNA and CDR2 YSLEER. The CDR3 has 15 residues. In DNA, the CDR3 is TGCGCCAGCAGCCAAACCCGGGACAGCTACTATGGCTACACCTTC. Translating gives CASSQTRDSYYGYTF.

The rearrangement uses TRBV14 and TRBJ1-1; weak D call: TRBD1 (6 bases). The V end was cut by 4 bases, the J end by 8 bases, with 20 bases between. Per the germline V gene, CDR1 is SGHDN and CDR2 is FVKESK. This CDR3 region has 15 residues. The CDR3 DNA follows: TGTGCCAGCAGCCGATCCGCGAACAGGGCAGCGGAAGCTTTCTTT. This codes for CASSRSANRAAEAFF.

The sample holds one count of this clone. V gene TRBV12-3 or TRBV12-4 combines with J gene TRBJ1-4, with D possibly TRBD1 on 5 matching bases. CDR3 length: 13 residues. Trimming took 1 base from V and 5 from J, leaving 5 bases between them. The CDR3 reads CASSLGQNEKLFF. The CDR3 bases are TGTGCCAGCAGTTTAGGACAGAATGAAAAACTGTTTTTT.

The rearrangement links TRBV27 to TRBJ2-7, with TRBD1 matching over 8 bases. V lost 3 bases to trimming and J lost 7 bases; unmatched junction nucleotides: 11. CDR3 length equals 15 residues. Germline V CDR1 and CDR2: MNHEY, SMNVEV (reference sequence). CDR3 DNA: TGTGCCAGCAGTTTTATCCAGGACAGGGTGAAAGAGCAGTACTTC. As protein: CASSFIQDRVKEQYF.

The chain has TRBV6-5 and TRBJ2-6, with a possible D match to TRBD1 (6 bases). Germline V CDR1 and CDR2: MNHEY, SVGAGI. The V gene lost 10 bases and the J gene lost 2 bases, with 15 bases spanning the gap. The CDR3 loop spans 15 amino acids. The CDR3 nucleotides are TGTGCCACCCAAAAACAGGGTACTGGGGCCAACGTCCTGACTTTC. Protein product: CATQKQGTGANVLTF.

This chain links TRBV30 with TRBJ1-1; D remains unclear. V lost 3 bases and J lost 3, with 11 bases in between. Germline V CDR1 and CDR2: GTSNPN, SVGIG (reference sequence). This CDR3 contains 13 residues. The CDR3 protein is CAWSETYYTEAFF. CDR3 sequence (DNA): TGTGCCTGGAGCGAAACTTATTACACTGAAGCTTTCTTT.